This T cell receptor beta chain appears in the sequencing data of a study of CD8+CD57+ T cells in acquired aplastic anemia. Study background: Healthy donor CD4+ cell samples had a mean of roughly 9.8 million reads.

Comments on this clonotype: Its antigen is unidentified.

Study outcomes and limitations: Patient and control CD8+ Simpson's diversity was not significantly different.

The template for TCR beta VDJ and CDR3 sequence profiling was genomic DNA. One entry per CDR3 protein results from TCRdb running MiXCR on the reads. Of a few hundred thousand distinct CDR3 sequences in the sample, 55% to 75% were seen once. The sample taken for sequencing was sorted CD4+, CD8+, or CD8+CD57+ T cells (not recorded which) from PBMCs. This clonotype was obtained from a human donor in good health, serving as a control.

The CDR3 here is CASSFAGTTYEQYF. As DNA, the CDR3 is TGTGCCAGCAGCTTTGCCGGGACTACCTACGAGCAGTACTTC. The rearrangement links TRBV7-2 to TRBJ2-7; 7 bases match TRBD2. The germline CDR1 and CDR2 sequences are SGHTA and FQGNSA. The junction had 4 bases not matched to a gene; V was cut back by 3 bases and J by 2 bases. This CDR3 is built from 14 residues.